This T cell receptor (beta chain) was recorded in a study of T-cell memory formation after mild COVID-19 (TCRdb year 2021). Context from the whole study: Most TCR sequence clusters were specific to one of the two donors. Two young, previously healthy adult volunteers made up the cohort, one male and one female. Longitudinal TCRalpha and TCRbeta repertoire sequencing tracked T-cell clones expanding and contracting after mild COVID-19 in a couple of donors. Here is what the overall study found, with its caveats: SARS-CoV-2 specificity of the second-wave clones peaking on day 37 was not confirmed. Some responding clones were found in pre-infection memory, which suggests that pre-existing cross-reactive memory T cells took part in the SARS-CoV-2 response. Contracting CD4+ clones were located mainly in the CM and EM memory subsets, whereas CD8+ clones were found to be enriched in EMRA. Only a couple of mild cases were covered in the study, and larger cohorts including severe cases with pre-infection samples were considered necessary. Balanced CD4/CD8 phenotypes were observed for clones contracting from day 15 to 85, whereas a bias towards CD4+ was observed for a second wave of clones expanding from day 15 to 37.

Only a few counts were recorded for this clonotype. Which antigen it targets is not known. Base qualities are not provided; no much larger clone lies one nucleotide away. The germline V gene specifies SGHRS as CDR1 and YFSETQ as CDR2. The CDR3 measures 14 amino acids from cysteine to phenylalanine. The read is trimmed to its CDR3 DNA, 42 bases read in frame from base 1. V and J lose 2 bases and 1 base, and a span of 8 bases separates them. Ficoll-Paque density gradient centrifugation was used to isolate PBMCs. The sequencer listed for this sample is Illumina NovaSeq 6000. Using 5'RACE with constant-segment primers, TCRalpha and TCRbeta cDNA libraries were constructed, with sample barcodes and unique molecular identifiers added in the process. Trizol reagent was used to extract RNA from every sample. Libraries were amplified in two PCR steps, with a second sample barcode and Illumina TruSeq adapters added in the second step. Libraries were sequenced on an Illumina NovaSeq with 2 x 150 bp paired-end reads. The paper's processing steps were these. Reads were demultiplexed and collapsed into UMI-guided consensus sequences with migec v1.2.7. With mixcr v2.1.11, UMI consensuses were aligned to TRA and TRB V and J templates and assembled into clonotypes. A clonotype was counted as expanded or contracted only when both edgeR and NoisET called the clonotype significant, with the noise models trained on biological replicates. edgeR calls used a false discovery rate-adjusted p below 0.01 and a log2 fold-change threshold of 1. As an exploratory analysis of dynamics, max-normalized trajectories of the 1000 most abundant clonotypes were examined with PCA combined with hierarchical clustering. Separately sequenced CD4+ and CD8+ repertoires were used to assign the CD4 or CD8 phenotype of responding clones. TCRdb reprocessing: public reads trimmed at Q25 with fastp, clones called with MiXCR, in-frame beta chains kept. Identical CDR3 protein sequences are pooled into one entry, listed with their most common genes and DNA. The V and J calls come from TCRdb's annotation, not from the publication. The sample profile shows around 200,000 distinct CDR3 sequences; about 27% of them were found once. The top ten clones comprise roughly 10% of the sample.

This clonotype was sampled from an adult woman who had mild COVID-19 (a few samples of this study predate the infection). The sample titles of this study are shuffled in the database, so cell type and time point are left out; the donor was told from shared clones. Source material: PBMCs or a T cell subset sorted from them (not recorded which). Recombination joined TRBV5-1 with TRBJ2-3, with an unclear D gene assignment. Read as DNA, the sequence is TGCGCCAGCAGCTTTTATTCGGGCACAGATACGCAGTATTTT. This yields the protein CASSFYSGTDTQYF.